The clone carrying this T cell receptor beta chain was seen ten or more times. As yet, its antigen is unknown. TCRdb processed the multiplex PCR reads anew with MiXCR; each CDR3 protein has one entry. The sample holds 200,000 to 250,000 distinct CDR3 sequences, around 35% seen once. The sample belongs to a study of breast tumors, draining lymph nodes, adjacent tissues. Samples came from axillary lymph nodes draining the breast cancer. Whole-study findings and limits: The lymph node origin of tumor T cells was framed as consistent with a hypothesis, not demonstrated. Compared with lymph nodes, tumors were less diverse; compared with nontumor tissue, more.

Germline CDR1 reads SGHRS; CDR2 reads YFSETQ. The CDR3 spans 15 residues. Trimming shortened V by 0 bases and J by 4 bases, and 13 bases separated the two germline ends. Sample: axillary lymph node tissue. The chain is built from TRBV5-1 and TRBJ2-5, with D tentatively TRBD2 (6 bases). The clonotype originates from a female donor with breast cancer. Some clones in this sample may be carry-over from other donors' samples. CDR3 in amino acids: CASSLAGGGGETQYF. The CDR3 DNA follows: TGCGCCAGCAGCTTGGCCGGGGGTGGCGGAGAGACCCAGTACTTC. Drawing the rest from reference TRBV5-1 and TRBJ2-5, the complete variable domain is KAGVTQTPRYLIKTRGQQVTLSCSPISGHRSVSWYQQTPGQGLQFLFEYFSETQRNKGNFPGRFSGRQFSNSRSEMNVSTLELGDSALYLCASSLAGGGGETQYFGPGTRLLVL.